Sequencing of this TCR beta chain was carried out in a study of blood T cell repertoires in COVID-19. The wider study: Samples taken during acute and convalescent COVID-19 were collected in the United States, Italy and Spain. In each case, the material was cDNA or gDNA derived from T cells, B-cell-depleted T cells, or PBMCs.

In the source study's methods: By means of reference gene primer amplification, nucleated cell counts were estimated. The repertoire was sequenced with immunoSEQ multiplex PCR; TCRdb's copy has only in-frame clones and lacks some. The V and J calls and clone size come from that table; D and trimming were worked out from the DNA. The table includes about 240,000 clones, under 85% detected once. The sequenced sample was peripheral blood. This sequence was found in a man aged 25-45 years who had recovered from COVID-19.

The CDR3: CASQPSGTGYSPLHF. CDR3 DNA sequence: TGTGCCAGCCAGCCATCCGGGACAGGGTATTCACCCCTCCACTTT. The chain recombines TRBV6-5 with TRBJ1-6; 9 nucleotides match TRBD1. The CDR3 is made up of 15 amino acids. Germline V gene lookup returns CDR1 MNHEY and CDR2 SVGAGI. V trimming: 8 bases; J trimming: 8 bases; junction bases outside the gene matches: 10.